Listed below are T cell receptor beta chains from one sample, sequenced in a study of blood T cells in healthy people across ages. A single record per CDR3 protein comes from TCRdb applying MiXCR to the 5' RACE reads. The table shows 550,000 to 600,000 distinct CDR3 sequences, with around 48% occurring only once. Sequenced material: blood. These receptors originate from a man older than 75 in good health. Each CDR3 is given with its conserved first and last residue. A D gene is named only where the DNA matches it firmly. A clone size is listed for some rows: how often the clone was seen (once, few, many), or a class if it is expanded.

v_call	d_call	j_call	clone_size	cdr3_nt	cdr3_aa
TRBV6-2/TRBV6-3	NA	TRBJ2-1	NA	TGTGCCAGCAGCTCTTGGACAGCCTACAATGAGCAGTTCTTC	CASSSWTAYNEQFF
TRBV18	TRBD2	TRBJ2-1	NA	TGTGCCAGCTCGCGATGGGCTAGCGGGGGGTCGGATGAGCAGTTCTTC	CASSRWASGGSDEQFF
TRBV24-1	NA	TRBJ2-1	few	TGTGCCACCAGGCCTAGGGCCACCAATGAGCAGTTCTTC	CATRPRATNEQFF
TRBV6-6	TRBD2	TRBJ2-1	many	TGTGCCAGCAGTTATAGCGGGAGGGCCTCCAATGAGCAGTTCTTC	CASSYSGRASNEQFF
TRBV2	NA	TRBJ2-3	NA	TGTGCCAGCAGGAGGTCCGAGCGGTCCGGAGGTACGCAGTATTTT	CASRRSERSGGTQYF
TRBV11-1	NA	TRBJ2-5	NA	TGTGCCAGCAGCCGCCGGGGACTCCAAGAGACCCAGTACTTC	CASSRRGLQETQYF
TRBV20-1	NA	TRBJ1-5	once	TGCAGTGCTAGTGCGGTCAGCAATCAGCCCCAGCATTTT	CSASAVSNQPQHF
TRBV7-2	NA	TRBJ1-6	NA	TGTGCCAGCAGCGTCCGGGGCACGGGGGATTCACCCCTCCACTTT	CASSVRGTGDSPLHF
TRBV5-1	TRBD1	TRBJ1-2	NA	TGCGCCAGCAGCTTGTTGCAGGGGGCTGCCTATGGCTACACCTTC	CASSLLQGAAYGYTF
TRBV25-1	TRBD2	TRBJ2-7	NA	TGTGCCAGCAGTAAGCGGGACTCCGACGAGCAGTACTTC	CASSKRDSDEQYF
TRBV27	NA	TRBJ2-3	NA	TGTGCCAGCAGCCAAACTGTGGGTATGGCAGATACGCAGTATTTT	CASSQTVGMADTQYF
TRBV6-5	NA	TRBJ2-3	many	TGTGCCAGCAGTTCCTCCTGGACTCTCACAGATACGCAGTATTTT	CASSSSWTLTDTQYF
TRBV7-2	NA	TRBJ1-1	NA	TGTGTCAGCAGCCTCGAGAGCGGGACTGAAGCTTTCTTT	CVSSLESGTEAFF
TRBV24-1	NA	TRBJ2-1	once	TGTGCCACCAGTGAACCCGGGGGAGCGGGCCACGCCGGCGTTCCTGAGCAGTTCTTC	CATSEPGGAGHAGVPEQFF
TRBV5-1	NA	TRBJ1-6	NA	TGCGCCAGCAGCTTTGGCCAGGGCGGTAATTCACCCCTCCACTTT	CASSFGQGGNSPLHF
TRBV7-2	TRBD2	TRBJ2-3	NA	TGTGCCAGCAGCTTAGAGCGGGGGGGCAGGTATACGCAGTATTTT	CASSLERGGRYTQYF
TRBV11-2	NA	TRBJ1-2	few	TGTGCCAGCAGCTTAGGGGACGGCTATGGCTACACCTTC	CASSLGDGYGYTF
TRBV27	NA	TRBJ2-7	NA	TGTGCCAGCAGTTTAATGGCAGGGTCCTTTTACGAGCAGTACTTC	CASSLMAGSFYEQYF
TRBV20-1	TRBD2	TRBJ2-7	NA	TGCAGTGCTAGAGGCTCCGGAGCGGGGGACTACAATGAGCAGTACTTC	CSARGSGAGDYNEQYF
TRBV20-1	NA	TRBJ2-7	once	TGCAGTGCCCCCGACTTACTAGTTAGGGGGGACAATGAGCAGTACTTC	CSAPDLLVRGDNEQYF
TRBV5-4	NA	TRBJ2-2	NA	TGTGCCAGCAGCTTAGATTTTAGCAACACCGGGGAGCTGTTTTTT	CASSLDFSNTGELFF
TRBV5-1	TRBD2	TRBJ2-1	NA	TGCGCCAGCAGCCGGAGCGGGAGGGCGGGCGAGCAGTTCTTC	CASSRSGRAGEQFF
TRBV29-1	TRBD2	TRBJ2-2	NA	TGCAGCGTTGGGAGCCGGCTAGCGGGAGCCGGGGAGCTGTTTTTT	CSVGSRLAGAGELFF
TRBV5-1	NA	TRBJ2-2	few	TGCGCCAGCAGCACGGACGGTGGAGGGGAGCTGTTTTTT	CASSTDGGGELFF
TRBV29-1	NA	TRBJ2-7	NA	TGCAGCGTTGTGGACAGAAACCTCGAGCAGTACTTC	CSVVDRNLEQYF
TRBV20-1	TRBD2	TRBJ2-7	NA	TGCAGTGCACCACTAGCGGGAGCCCACGAGCAGTACTTC	CSAPLAGAHEQYF
TRBV20-1	NA	TRBJ1-1	few	TGCAGTGCCATTAGGAGTAACACTGAAGCTTTCTTT	CSAIRSNTEAFF
TRBV9	NA	TRBJ2-7	few	TGTGCCAGCAGCTACTCAGACGGAGGCTCCTACGAGCAGTACTTC	CASSYSDGGSYEQYF
TRBV6-5	NA	TRBJ2-1	many	TGTGCCAGCACACAGGGATTCGGCTCCTACAATGAGCAGTTCTTC	CASTQGFGSYNEQFF
TRBV12-3/TRBV12-4	NA	TRBJ2-7	few	TGTGCCAGCAGTTTGCAGATGGACTACGAGCAGTACTTC	CASSLQMDYEQYF
TRBV10-3	TRBD2	TRBJ2-1	many	TGTGCCATCAAGGCTAGCGGGGGGTACAATGAGCAGTTCTTC	CAIKASGGYNEQFF
TRBV7-9	NA	TRBJ1-4	NA	TGTGCCAGCAGCGCCGTAAAACAGACTAATGAAAAACTGTTTTTT	CASSAVKQTNEKLFF
TRBV11-2	NA	TRBJ2-7	NA	TGTGCCAGCAAGGAAGGCCCAGGGCCCTCCTACGAGCAGTACTTC	CASKEGPGPSYEQYF
TRBV4-1	NA	TRBJ2-3	NA	TGCGCCAGCAGCCAAAGGGTCGCAGGCCCCGTAGATACGCAGTATTTT	CASSQRVAGPVDTQYF
TRBV20-1	NA	TRBJ2-3	NA	TGCAGTGTTTGGACGTCTAACACAGATACGCAGTATTTT	CSVWTSNTDTQYF
TRBV7-2	NA	TRBJ2-5	NA	TGTGCCAGCAGCTTAGAGGCGGCTTGGGAGACCCAGTACTTC	CASSLEAAWETQYF